The 15 T cell receptor beta chains below come from one sample, sequenced in a study of Ad26.COV2.S vaccination and SARS-CoV-2 variants. Clones were sequenced by immunoSEQ multiplex PCR, and TCRdb holds only the in-frame ones, with some missing. The sample consists of 350,000 to 550,000 clones, 85% to 90% of them appearing once. The treatment: around 19 received Ad26.COV2.S at low or high dose, single or two shots; five or six received placebo; per-sample allocation not given. Sampling took place 63 days after the first vaccine or placebo injection. The sample consisted of peripheral blood, taken in a trial of Ad26.COV2.S vaccine versus placebo. These receptors came from a person aged 18-60 years who received the Ad26.COV2.S COVID-19 vaccine or a placebo.

This rearrangement joins TRBV4-2 to TRBJ2-3; perhaps TRBD2 as D (5 bases). The V gene lost 1 base and the J gene lost 0 bases, with 11 bases spanning the gap. The germline CDR1 and CDR2 sequences are LGHNA and YNFKEQ. This CDR3 contains 16 residues. This chain's CDR3 is CASSQGGAFSTDTQYF. In DNA, the CDR3 is TGTGCCAGCAGCCAAGGGGGAGCGTTTAGCACAGATACGCAGTATTTT.

The V call is TRBV27, the J call TRBJ2-3, with D possibly matching TRBD2 (5 bases). Germline-derived CDR1 and CDR2 are MNHEY and SMNVEV (reference sequence). The CDR3 is made up of 13 amino acids. Trimming stripped 6 bases from V and 3 bases from J, with 10 bases between. CDR3 loop: CASRRVGTDTQYF. In DNA, the CDR3 is TGTGCCAGCAGGAGGGTGGGGACAGATACGCAGTATTTT.

The genes are TRBV30 and TRBJ2-7; maybe TRBD1 (6 bases). The V gene's germline CDR1 is GTSNPN and CDR2 SVGIG (reference sequence). The CDR3 spans 15 residues. V lost 0 bases, J lost 2 bases, and 14 bases lay in between. CDR3: CAWSVGAGAAYEQYF. The CDR3 coding sequence is TGTGCCTGGAGTGTTGGGGCAGGGGCCGCCTACGAGCAGTACTTC.

The chain employs TRBV20-1 and TRBJ1-6, with a weak D call TRBD1 (5 bases). V dropped 3 bases and J dropped 4 bases, with 10 bases sitting between them. Germline CDR1 reads DFQATT; CDR2 reads SNEGSKA (reference sequence). There are 14 residues in the CDR3. In nucleotides, the CDR3 is TGCAGTGCTAGTCGCAGGGAGTATAATTCACCCCTCCACTTT. This sequence encodes CSASRREYNSPLHF.

The CDR3 DNA follows: TGTGCCAGCTCACGGAATCCGGGAAACTCCTACGAGCAGTACTTC. Amino acids: CASSRNPGNSYEQYF. The chain joins TRBV18 to TRBJ2-7; D is possibly TRBD2 (5 bases). The germline gives CDR1 KGHSH, CDR2 LQKENI. The CDR3 sequence is 15 residues long. The V end lost 4 bases, the J end lost 0 bases, and 13 bases lay between the germline ends.

The CDR3 loop is CASSLAWAGANVLTF. The CDR3 DNA sequence: TGTGCCAGCAGCTTGGCGTGGGCTGGGGCCAACGTCCTGACTTTC. The chain couples TRBV11-1 to TRBJ2-6; D uncertain. Germline-derived CDR1 and CDR2 are SGHAT and FQDESV (reference sequence). This CDR3 contains 15 residues. Between the trimmed V and J ends, which lost 3 bases and 2 bases, there was a span of 8 bases.

A remark on this clone: The sample contains more than one DNA sequence encoding this CDR3. J is TRBJ2-7 and V is TRBV14, with 10 bases lining up with TRBD1. The V segment lost 0 bases and the J segment 3 bases; nucleotides outside the gene matches: 8. CDR3 length: 17 amino acids. Germline CDR1 reads SGHDN; CDR2 reads FVKESK. The CDR3 bases are TGTGCCAGCAGCCAAGATAATCACGGGACAGGGGTCTACGAGCAGTACTTC. The encoded protein is CASSQDNHGTGVYEQYF. Complete variable domain (other parts from reference TRBV14 and TRBJ2-7): EAGVTQFPSHSVIEKGQTVTLRCDPISGHDNLYWYRRVMGKEIKFLLHFVKESKQDESGMPNNRFLAERTGGTYSTLKVQPAELEDSGVYFCASSQDNHGTGVYEQYFGPGTRLTVT.

This clone appeared a few times. This chain joins TRBV7-3 and TRBJ1-1; D not resolved. The CDR3 runs to 13 residues. The germline V and J ends were trimmed by 9 bases and 4 bases, with 15 bases remaining between them. The germline V gene has CDR1 SGHTA and CDR2 FQGTGA. The CDR3 DNA reads as TGTGCCAGTAGTGCGGATCCCGGCACTGAAGCTTTCTTT. This sequence encodes CASSADPGTEAFF.

J is TRBJ1-4 and V is TRBV5-4; maybe TRBD1 (6 bases). The CDR3 is 16 amino acids. The V and J ends lost 4 bases and 2 bases respectively, with 15 bases between them. Germline CDR1 reads SGHNT; CDR2 reads YYREEE (reference sequence). The CDR3 loop reads CASSPATGRTNEKLFF. For the CDR3, the DNA is TGTGCCAGCAGCCCCGCTACAGGGAGGACTAATGAAAAACTGTTTTTT.

The chain uses TRBV15 and TRBJ2-7; 14 nucleotides line up with TRBD2. This CDR3 has 18 residues. Germline lookup yields CDR1 LNHNV and CDR2 YYDKDF (reference sequence). Losses at the gene ends were 2 bases for V and 2 bases for J; bases not matched to a gene: 8. In nucleotides, the CDR3 is TGTGCCACCAGCAGAAGCCCGGGACTAGCGGGGGACCCCTACGAGCAGTACGTC. Its translation: CATSRSPGLAGDPYEQYV.

This clone appeared a single time. The chain links TRBV3-1 (or the pseudogene TRBV3-2) to TRBJ1-2; tentative D call: TRBD1 (5 bases). The germline V and J ends were trimmed by 5 bases and 1 base, with 8 bases remaining between them. This CDR3 spans 13 amino acids. Per germline, CDR1 LGHDT and CDR2 YNNKEL (reference sequence). The CDR3 nucleotides are TGTGCCAGCAGCTGGGGGGGTAACTATGGCTACACCTTC. It yields the protein CASSWGGNYGYTF.

This clone was observed a single time. V and J are TRBV5-1 and TRBJ2-5, with 11 bases lining up with TRBD2. V lost 3 bases, J lost 5 bases, and 6 bases stayed unmatched. This CDR3 has 15 amino acids. Germline V lookup: CDR1 SGHRS, CDR2 YFSETQ. Here the CDR3 reads CASSYGTSGGETQYF. The CDR3 DNA reads TGCGCCAGCAGCTATGGGACTAGCGGAGGGGAGACCCAGTACTTC.

The chain couples TRBV5-5 to TRBJ1-2, with a possible D match to TRBD1 (6 bases). Deletions cut 3 bases from V and 7 bases from J, with 13 bases between. This CDR3 contains 13 residues. The germline V gene encodes CDR1 SGHKS and CDR2 YYEKEE (reference sequence). The CDR3 loop reads CASSWGLYGGYTF. CDR3 nucleotides: TGTGCCAGCAGCTGGGGGCTCTATGGTGGCTACACCTTC. The full variable domain, with the rest looked up from reference TRBV5-5 and TRBJ1-2, is DAGVTQSPTHLIKTRGQQVTLRCSPISGHKSVSWYQQVLGQGPQFIFQYYEKEERGRGNFPDRFSARQFPNYSSELNVNALLLGDSALYLCASSWGLYGGYTFGSGTRLTVV.

The genes are TRBV15 and TRBJ2-2, with a possible D match to TRBD2 (6 bases). Germline lookup yields CDR1 LNHNV and CDR2 YYDKDF (reference sequence). The V and J ends lost 5 bases and 7 bases respectively, with 14 bases between them. The CDR3 is made up of 14 amino acids. The CDR3 region has the DNA TGTGCCACCAGCCGCAGTCGGGGGTACGGGGAGCTGTTTTTT. This encodes CATSRSRGYGELFF.

This chain joins TRBV2 and TRBJ2-3, with D perhaps TRBD2 (5 bases). Trimming took off 7 bases at V and 6 bases at J, with 17 bases between the two ends. CDR3 length equals 14 residues. CDR1 and CDR2 (germline): SNHLY, FYNNEI. The CDR3: CASTSRGVTDTQYF. The CDR3 DNA is TGTGCCAGCACCTCCCGGGGAGTGACGGATACGCAGTATTTT.